What follows are 20 T cell receptor beta chains derived from one specimen sequenced in a study of T cell responses to AZD1222 COVID-19 vaccine. Using immunoSEQ multiplex PCR, the repertoire was profiled, and TCRdb retains in-frame clones only, with some absent. The data contain more than 120,000 clones, approximately 86% of them singletons. Sequenced here: peripheral blood, sampled 28 days after the second AZD1222 dose. The receptors stem from an adult who received the AZD1222 COVID-19 vaccine.

The chain carries TRBV7-9 and TRBJ2-2, with D hard to call. Trimming cost V 4 bases and J 3 bases, with 15 bases left between them. Germline-derived CDR1 and CDR2 are SEHNR and FQNEAQ (reference sequence). There are 16 residues in the CDR3. CDR3 sequence reads: CASSSQVASDTGELFF. Here the CDR3 DNA reads TGTGCCAGCAGCTCCCAGGTGGCGAGTGACACCGGGGAGCTGTTTTTT.

V is TRBV20-1 and J is TRBJ2-4; TRBD1 or TRBD2 may be the D gene (5 bases each). Deletions cut 3 bases from V and 2 bases from J, with 14 bases between. Per the germline V gene, CDR1 is DFQATT and CDR2 is SNEGSKA (reference sequence). The CDR3 is 15 amino acids. CDR3: CSASPPGDPKNIQYF. CDR3 in DNA: TGCAGTGCTAGTCCCCCCGGGGACCCCAAAAACATTCAGTACTTC.

The chain carries TRBV18 and TRBJ1-6; D not resolved. The V end was cut by 5 bases, the J end by 8 bases, with 10 bases between. The CDR3 spans 13 residues. CDR1 KGHSH and CDR2 LQKENI come from the germline V gene. CDR3 protein: CASSDGGYSPLHF. The CDR3 coding sequence is TGTGCCAGCTCAGATGGCGGTTATTCACCCCTCCACTTT.

This chain connects TRBV29-1 to TRBJ2-3; D not certain. V lost 3 bases and J lost 1, with 11 bases in between. The CDR3 consists of 14 residues. Germline V gives CDR1 SQVTM, CDR2 ANQGSEA. The CDR3 sequence: CSVEASLGTDTQYF. CDR3 nucleotides: TGCAGCGTTGAGGCGAGCCTTGGCACAGATACGCAGTATTTT.

This sequence joins TRBV25-1 and TRBJ1-3; 8 bases line up with TRBD1. J gave up 0 bases and V 7 bases, and 5 bases lay outside the gene matches. CDR1 and CDR2 from the germline V gene are MGHDK and SYGVNS. The length of the CDR3 is 15 residues. The CDR3 bases are TGTGCCAGCAATGGACAGGGAAGCTCTGGAAACACCATATATTTT. It codes for CASNGQGSSGNTIYF.

This clone was seen a few times. This chain uses TRBV25-1 with TRBJ2-7, with D unclear. This CDR3 has 14 amino acids. V was trimmed by 4 bases and J by 4 bases, leaving 14 bases between them. Germline V gene lookup returns CDR1 MGHDK and CDR2 SYGVNS. This CDR3 is CASSALDGVYEQYF. The CDR3 nucleotides read TGTGCCAGCAGTGCACTCGACGGAGTTTACGAGCAGTACTTC.

This clone has a handful of counts. The genes are TRBV6-5 and TRBJ2-5; TRBD2 matches 9 bases. The ends lost 0 bases at V and 4 bases at J; junction bases unmatched: 3. From germline, CDR1 is MNHEY and CDR2 SVGAGI. The CDR3 extends over 15 amino acids. CDR3 in amino acids: CASSYSGTSLETQYF. The CDR3 DNA is TGTGCCAGCAGTTACTCTGGGACTAGCCTAGAGACCCAGTACTTC.

This clone showed up just a few times. The chain couples TRBV4-2 to TRBJ1-1; D might be TRBD1 (6 bases). This CDR3 has 15 amino acids. Deletions cut 5 bases from V and 4 bases from J, with 17 bases between. Germline V gene sequence: CDR1 LGHNA, CDR2 YNFKEQ. The CDR3 DNA sequence: TGTGCCAGCAGCTTACTCCCGGGGGCAATCACTGAAGCTTTCTTT. This sequence encodes CASSLLPGAITEAFF.

The chain combines TRBV19 with TRBJ2-7, with D hard to call. This CDR3 contains 14 residues. V was pared by 1 base and J by 3 bases, with 10 bases between. CDR1 and CDR2 (germline): LNHDA, SQIVND (reference sequence). The CDR3: CASSIGTINYEQYF. The CDR3 nucleotides read TGTGCCAGTAGTATAGGGACGATCAACTACGAGCAGTACTTC.

CDR3 residues: CASRYPGALGQPQHF. The CDR3 nucleotides read TGTGCCAGTAGGTATCCGGGAGCTCTAGGGCAGCCCCAGCATTTT. The V gene is TRBV19, the J gene TRBJ1-5, with unresolved D. This CDR3 spans 15 amino acids. The germline V and J ends were trimmed by 6 bases and 7 bases, with 19 bases remaining between them. Germline assignment: CDR1 LNHDA and CDR2 SQIVND (reference sequence). Combining the CDR3 with reference TRBV19 and TRBJ1-5 gives the whole variable domain DGGITQSPKYLFRKEGQNVTLSCEQNLNHDAMYWYRQDPGQGLRLIYYSQIVNDFQKGDIAEGYSVSREKKESFPLTVTSAQKNPTAFYLCASRYPGALGQPQHFGDGTRLSIL.

The chain carries TRBV5-1 and TRBJ1-1; no clear D. V lost 2 bases and J 0 bases, leaving 8 bases between the germline ends. CDR1 is SGHRS, CDR2 YFSETQ, per germline. This CDR3 has 14 amino acids. The CDR3 DNA follows: TGCGCCAGCAGCTTCACAGCTTTGAACACTGAAGCTTTCTTT. Translated, it gives CASSFTALNTEAFF.

The V gene is TRBV11-2, the J gene TRBJ1-4; 9 bases fit TRBD1. The CDR3 is 14 amino acids. Germline values: CDR1 SGHAT, CDR2 FQNNGV. V was pared by 5 bases and J by 12 bases, with 10 bases of the junction left unmatched. As DNA, the CDR3 is TGTGCCAGCAGCACTCAAGACAGGGGGGATCAACTGTTTTTT. This sequence encodes CASSTQDRGDQLFF.

V usage is TRBV30 and J usage is TRBJ1-4, with 7 bases fitting TRBD1. V was clipped by 5 bases and J by 4 bases; unmatched bases: 4. Germline CDR1 and CDR2: GTSNPN and SVGIG (reference sequence). The CDR3 has 13 amino acids. The CDR3 reads CAWGQVNNEKLFF. CDR3 nucleotide sequence: TGTGCCTGGGGACAGGTGAATAATGAAAAACTGTTTTTT.

This rearrangement joins TRBV5-1 to TRBJ2-7; D is possibly TRBD2 (6 bases). Germline CDR1 reads SGHRS; CDR2 reads YFSETQ. V dropped 0 bases and J dropped 8 bases, with 21 bases sitting between them. The CDR3 sequence is 16 residues long. The CDR3 DNA sequence: TGCGCCAGCAGCTTGGCCCCAACTAGCAGTACGGGCAAGCAGTACTTC. Residues: CASSLAPTSSTGKQYF.

The table lists this clone with a count of one. The rearrangement uses TRBV29-1 and TRBJ1-5; D is perhaps TRBD1 (5 bases). CDR1 and CDR2 from the germline V gene are SQVTM and ANQGSEA. Trimming left V 7 bases short and J 5 bases short, with 12 bases between. The CDR3 is 12 residues long. CDR3 region: CSGGQGHQPQHF. DNA of the CDR3: TGCAGCGGTGGGCAGGGTCATCAGCCCCAGCATTTT.

This chain connects TRBV28 to TRBJ2-3, with TRBD2 as a possible D gene (5 bases). Per the germline V gene, CDR1 is MDHEN and CDR2 is SYDVKM. V shed 3 bases and J shed 0 bases, with 10 bases lying between them. There are 15 residues in the CDR3. Here the CDR3 DNA reads TGTGCCAGCAGTTTGGGAGTCTCCAGCACAGATACGCAGTATTTT. Encoded protein: CASSLGVSSTDTQYF.

The genes are TRBV7-9 and TRBJ1-4; D gene uncertain. V was clipped by 7 bases and J by 7 bases, with 10 bases between them. Germline CDR1 and CDR2: SEHNR and FQNEAQ (reference sequence). The CDR3 runs 12 residues. The CDR3 coding sequence is TGTGCCAGCACCCATCTTGGTGAAAAACTGTTTTTT. This encodes CASTHLGEKLFF.

This clone was detected only once. The rearrangement uses TRBV11-2 and TRBJ2-2, with TRBD2 matching over 7 bases. CDR3 size: 14 residues. The germline gives CDR1 SGHAT, CDR2 FQNNGV. V was pared by 3 bases and J by 7 bases, with 5 bases of the junction left unmatched. The CDR3 nucleotides read TGTGCCAGCAGCTTTCAGTCGGGGGGCGGGGAGCTGTTTTTT. This sequence encodes CASSFQSGGGELFF. The variable domain in full, completed from reference TRBV11-2 and TRBJ2-2, reads EAGVAQSPRYKIIEKRQSVAFWCNPISGHATLYWYQQILGQGPKLLIQFQNNGVVDDSQLPKDRFSAERLKGVDSTLKIQPAKLEDSAVYLCASSFQSGGGELFFGEGSRLTVL.

The rearrangement links TRBV7-2 to TRBJ2-3; TRBD2 agrees at 10 bases. In germline, CDR1 is SGHTA, CDR2 FQGNSA. The CDR3 runs 14 residues. V lost 5 bases and J lost 3; bases outside the gene matches: 2. The chain's CDR3 is CASSPGLATDTQYF. In DNA form, the CDR3 reads TGTGCCAGCAGCCCGGGACTAGCGACAGATACGCAGTATTTT.

The chain is built from TRBV27 and TRBJ2-7; 8 nucleotides line up with TRBD2. Germline V gene sequence: CDR1 MNHEY, CDR2 SMNVEV (reference sequence). After removal of 5 bases from V and 2 bases from J, the junction contained 8 bases not matched to a gene. The CDR3 consists of 15 residues. The CDR3 reads CASSRGGQITYEQYF. The DNA of the CDR3 is TGTGCCAGCAGTCGGGGGGGGCAGATAACCTACGAGCAGTACTTC.